The T cell receptor beta chain under discussion was sequenced for a study of CD8+CD57+ T cells in acquired aplastic anemia. The use of genomic DNA as template underpinned the TCR beta VDJ and CDR3 profiling. TCRdb redid the calling of the reads with MiXCR, one entry per CDR3 protein. The table lists roughly 260,000 distinct CDR3 sequences, around half of them singletons. Study-level points and caveats: Some 31 sequences, all CD8+ CDR3, were shared between patients and controls.

Concerning this clonotype: Its antigen is as yet unknown.

Patients sequenced had flow cytometry evidence of CD8+CD57+ cell expansion. Sequencing input: sorted CD4+, CD8+, or CD8+CD57+ T cells (not recorded which) from PBMCs. The origin of this receptor is a human donor with aplastic anemia.

The CDR3 sequence is CASSPRGANYNEQFF. The CDR3 DNA sequence: TGTGCCAGCAGTCCCAGAGGGGCAAACTACAATGAGCAGTTCTTC. V usage is TRBV28 and J usage is TRBJ2-1, with D perhaps given as TRBD1 or TRBD2 (5 bases each). The CDR3 runs 15 residues. Germline-derived CDR1 and CDR2 are MDHEN and SYDVKM. The V and J ends lost 5 bases and 3 bases respectively, with 14 bases between them.